The source of this TCR beta chain is a study of blood T cells in healthy people across ages. Study-wide findings and caveats: It was the long-lived donors that had more naive CD4+ cells and higher diversity than aged donors.

CDR3 size: 17 residues. Germline values: CDR1 MNHNS, CDR2 SASEGT. V dropped 6 bases and J dropped 1 base, with 19 bases sitting between them. Through a sample-barcoded 5' primer and a J-beta primer mix, a second PCR was run for about 7 to 12 cycles. Tags on each cDNA molecule came from a template-switch adaptor with 12 random nucleotides. TCRdb used MiXCR to reprocess the 5' RACE reads, holding one entry per CDR3 protein. The sample contains some 850,000 distinct CDR3 sequences, around 24% of which appear only once. Concerning this clonotype: Its cognate antigen is unknown.

The same specimen was also included in a second study, on T cells of mothers and their children. This second study notes: Sample barcodes and 2-4 random nucleotides were added by the M1S primer of the second PCR.

The source is a boy younger than 18 in good health. Sequenced sample: blood. The chain links TRBV6-1 to TRBJ2-4; D not certain. CDR3 in amino acids: CASRSPFVQAAKNIQYF. The CDR3 nucleotides are TGTGCCAGCAGAAGCCCCTTTGTGCAGGCGGCCAAAAACATTCAGTACTTC.